The present T cell receptor (beta chain) was sequenced within a study of Ad26.COV2.S vaccination and SARS-CoV-2 variants. Generated by immunoSEQ multiplex PCR, the TCRdb table keeps only in-frame clones and is missing some. The sample includes approximately 400,000 clones, about four fifths of them seen just once. General observations from the study: People who got the vaccine had more spike-specific TCR breadth than people who got placebo. Substantial breadth in spike-specific CD8+ and CD4+ T cell responses was reportedly seen after vaccination.

Turning to this clone: Its antigen is currently unknown.

Treatment here: some 20 received Ad26.COV2.S at low or high dose, single or two shots; 5 received placebo; per-sample allocation not given. After the first vaccine or placebo injection, samples were drawn on day 63. Vaccine was an Ad26 vector expressing Wuhan-strain SARS-CoV-2 spike. Sequenced here: peripheral blood, sampled in a trial of Ad26.COV2.S vaccine versus placebo. The origin of this receptor is a person aged 18-60 years who received the Ad26.COV2.S COVID-19 vaccine or a placebo.

This CDR3 reads CASSVGGPYNEQFF. Written as DNA, the CDR3 is TGTGCCAGCAGCGTCGGGGGGCCCTACAATGAGCAGTTCTTC. The chain employs TRBV7-3 and TRBJ2-1; D is possibly TRBD2 (7 bases). CDR3 length equals 14 residues. V lost 5 bases, J lost 2 bases, and 10 bases lay in between. Per germline, CDR1 SGHTA and CDR2 FQGTGA.